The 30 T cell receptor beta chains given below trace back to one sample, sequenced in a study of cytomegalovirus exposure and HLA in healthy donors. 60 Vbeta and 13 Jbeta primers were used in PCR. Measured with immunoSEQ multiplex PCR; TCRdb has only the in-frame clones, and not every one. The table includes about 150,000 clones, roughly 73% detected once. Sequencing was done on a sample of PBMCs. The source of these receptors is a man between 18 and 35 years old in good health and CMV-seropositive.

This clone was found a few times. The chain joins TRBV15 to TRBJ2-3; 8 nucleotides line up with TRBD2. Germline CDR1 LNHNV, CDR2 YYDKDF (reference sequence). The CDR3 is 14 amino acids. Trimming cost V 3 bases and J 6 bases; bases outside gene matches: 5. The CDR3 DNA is TGTGCCACCAGCAGCACAGCGGGAGTGGATACGCAGTATTTT. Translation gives CATSSTAGVDTQYF.

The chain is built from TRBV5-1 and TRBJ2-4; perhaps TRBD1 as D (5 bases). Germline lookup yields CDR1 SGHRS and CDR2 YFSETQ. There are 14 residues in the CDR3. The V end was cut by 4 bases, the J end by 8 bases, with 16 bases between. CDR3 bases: TGCGCCAGCAGCCCTGGACAAGTTCGGGACATTCAGTACTTC. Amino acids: CASSPGQVRDIQYF.

Here the CDR3 DNA reads TGCGCCAGCGAGGCCGACACCGGGGAGCTGTTTTTT. This encodes CASEADTGELFF. V usage is TRBV5-1 and J usage is TRBJ2-2, with D uncertain. V lost 7 bases, J lost 3 bases, and 7 bases lay in between. This CDR3 region has 12 residues. CDR1 and CDR2 (germline): SGHRS, YFSETQ.

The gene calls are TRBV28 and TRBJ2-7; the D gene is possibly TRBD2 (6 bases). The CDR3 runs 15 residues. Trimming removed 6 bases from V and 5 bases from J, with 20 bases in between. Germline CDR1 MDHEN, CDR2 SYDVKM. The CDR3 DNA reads TGTGCCAGCAGCCAAAAGTCAGCGGGCGGGGACGAGCAGTACTTC. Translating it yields CASSQKSAGGDEQYF.

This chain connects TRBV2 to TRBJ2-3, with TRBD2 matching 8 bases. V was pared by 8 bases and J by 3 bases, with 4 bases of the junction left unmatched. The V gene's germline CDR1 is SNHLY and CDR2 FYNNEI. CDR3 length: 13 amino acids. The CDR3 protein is CASRTGGTDTQYF. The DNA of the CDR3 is TGTGCCAGCCGCACGGGGGGGACAGATACGCAGTATTTT.

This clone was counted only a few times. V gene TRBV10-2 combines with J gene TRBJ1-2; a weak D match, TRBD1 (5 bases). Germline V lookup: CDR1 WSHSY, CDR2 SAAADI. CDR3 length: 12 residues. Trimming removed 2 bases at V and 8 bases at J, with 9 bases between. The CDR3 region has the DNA TGCGCCAGCAGTGAGGTTAGGGGAGGCTACACCTTC. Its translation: CASSEVRGGYTF.

This chain's CDR3 is CASRDYGREETQYF. CDR3 bases: TGCGCCAGCAGAGACTATGGACGGGAAGAGACCCAGTACTTC. The V gene is TRBV10-2, the J gene TRBJ2-5; maybe TRBD2 (5 bases). This CDR3 region has 14 residues. Trimming pared 6 bases from V and 3 bases from J, leaving 14 bases between. CDR1 is WSHSY and CDR2 is SAAADI in the germline V gene.

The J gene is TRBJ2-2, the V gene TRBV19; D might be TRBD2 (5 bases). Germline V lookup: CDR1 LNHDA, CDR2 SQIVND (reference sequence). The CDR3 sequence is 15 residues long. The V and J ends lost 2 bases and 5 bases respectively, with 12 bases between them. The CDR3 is CASSIRGARTGELFF. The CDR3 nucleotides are TGTGCCAGTAGTATACGGGGAGCTAGGACCGGGGAGCTGTTTTTT.

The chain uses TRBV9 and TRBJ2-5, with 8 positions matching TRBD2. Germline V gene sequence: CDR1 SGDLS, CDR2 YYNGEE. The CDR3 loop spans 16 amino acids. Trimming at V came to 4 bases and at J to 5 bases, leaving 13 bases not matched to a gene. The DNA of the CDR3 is TGTGCCAGCAGCCCAACCGGGACTAGAGCTGCGGAGACCCAGTACTTC. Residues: CASSPTGTRAAETQYF.

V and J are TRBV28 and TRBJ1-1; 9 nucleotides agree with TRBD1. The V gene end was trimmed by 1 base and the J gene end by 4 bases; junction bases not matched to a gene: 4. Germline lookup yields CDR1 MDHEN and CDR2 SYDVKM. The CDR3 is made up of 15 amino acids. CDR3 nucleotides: TGTGCCAGCAGTTTATCGGGACAGGGTAGCACTGAAGCTTTCTTT. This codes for CASSLSGQGSTEAFF. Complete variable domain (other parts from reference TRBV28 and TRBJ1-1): DVKVTQSSRYLVKRTGEKVFLECVQDMDHENMFWYRQDPGLGLRLIYFSYDVKMKEKGDIPEGYSVSREKKERFSLILESASTNQTSMYLCASSLSGQGSTEAFFGQGTRLTVV.

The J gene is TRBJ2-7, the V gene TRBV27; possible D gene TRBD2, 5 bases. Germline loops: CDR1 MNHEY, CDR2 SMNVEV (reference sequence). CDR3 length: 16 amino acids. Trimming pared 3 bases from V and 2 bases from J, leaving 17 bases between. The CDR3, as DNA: TGTGCCAGCAGTTTTTACATGCGGGCGCCACCCTACGAGCAGTACTTC. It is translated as CASSFYMRAPPYEQYF.

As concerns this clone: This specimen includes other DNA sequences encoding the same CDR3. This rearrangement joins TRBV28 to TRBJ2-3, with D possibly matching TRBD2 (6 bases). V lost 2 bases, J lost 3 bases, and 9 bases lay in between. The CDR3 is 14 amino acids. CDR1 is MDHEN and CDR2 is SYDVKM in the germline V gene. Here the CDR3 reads CASSLGGSTDTQYF. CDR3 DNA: TGTGCCAGCAGTTTAGGAGGGTCAACAGATACGCAGTATTTT.

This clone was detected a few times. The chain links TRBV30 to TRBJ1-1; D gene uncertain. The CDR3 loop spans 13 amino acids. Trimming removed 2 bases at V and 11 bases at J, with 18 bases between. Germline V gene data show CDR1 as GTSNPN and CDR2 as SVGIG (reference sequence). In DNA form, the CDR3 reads TGTGCCTGGAGTCTTCAGTGGCAATCAAACGCTTTCTTT. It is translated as CAWSLQWQSNAFF.

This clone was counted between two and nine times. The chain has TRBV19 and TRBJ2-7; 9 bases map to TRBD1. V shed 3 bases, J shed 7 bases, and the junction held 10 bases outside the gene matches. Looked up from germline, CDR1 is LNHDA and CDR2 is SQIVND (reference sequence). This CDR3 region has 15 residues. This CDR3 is CASSIPGTGLGEQYF. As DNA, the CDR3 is TGTGCCAGTAGTATCCCCGGGACAGGGCTTGGAGAGCAGTACTTC.

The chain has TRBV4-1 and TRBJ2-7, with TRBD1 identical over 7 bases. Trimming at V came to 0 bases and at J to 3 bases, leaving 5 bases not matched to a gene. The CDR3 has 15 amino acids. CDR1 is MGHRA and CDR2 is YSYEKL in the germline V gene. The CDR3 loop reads CASSQDEGAFYEQYF. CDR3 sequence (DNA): TGCGCCAGCAGCCAAGATGAGGGGGCTTTCTACGAGCAGTACTTC.

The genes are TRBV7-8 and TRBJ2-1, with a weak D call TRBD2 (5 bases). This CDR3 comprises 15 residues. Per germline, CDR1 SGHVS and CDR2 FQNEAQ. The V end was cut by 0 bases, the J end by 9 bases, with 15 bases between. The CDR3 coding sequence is TGTGCCAGCAGCTTAGCGCGGGTAGGTCTCCTTGAGCAGTTCTTC. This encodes CASSLARVGLLEQFF.

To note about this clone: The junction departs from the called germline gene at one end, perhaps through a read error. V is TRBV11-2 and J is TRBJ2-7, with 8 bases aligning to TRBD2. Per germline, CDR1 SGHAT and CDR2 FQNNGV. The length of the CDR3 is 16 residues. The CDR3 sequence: CASSLVAWTSSHEQYF. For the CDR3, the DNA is TGTGCCAGCAGCTTAGTAGCATGGACTAGCTCCCACGAGCAGTACTTC.

The CDR3 bases are TGTGCCTGGAGTTCCCGTATCGAGCAGTACTTC. This gives the protein CAWSSRIEQYF. This rearrangement joins TRBV30 to TRBJ2-5; D gene unclear. With the DNA end fitting TRBJ2-7 better, the J assignment may be wrong. CDR1 GTSNPN and CDR2 SVGIG come from the germline V gene (reference sequence). The CDR3 is made up of 11 amino acids.

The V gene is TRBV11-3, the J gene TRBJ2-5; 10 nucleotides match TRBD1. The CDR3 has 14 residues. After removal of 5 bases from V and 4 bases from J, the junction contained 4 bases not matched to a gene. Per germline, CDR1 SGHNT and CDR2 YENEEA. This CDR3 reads CASSNGTGAETQYF. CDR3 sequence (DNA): TGTGCCAGCAGCAATGGGACAGGGGCAGAGACCCAGTACTTC.

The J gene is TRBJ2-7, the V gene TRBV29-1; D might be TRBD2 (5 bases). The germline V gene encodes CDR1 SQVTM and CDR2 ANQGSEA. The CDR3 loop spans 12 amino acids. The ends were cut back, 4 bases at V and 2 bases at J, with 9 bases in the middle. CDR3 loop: CSVGSGAYEQYF. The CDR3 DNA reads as TGCAGCGTTGGGTCCGGGGCCTACGAGCAGTACTTC.

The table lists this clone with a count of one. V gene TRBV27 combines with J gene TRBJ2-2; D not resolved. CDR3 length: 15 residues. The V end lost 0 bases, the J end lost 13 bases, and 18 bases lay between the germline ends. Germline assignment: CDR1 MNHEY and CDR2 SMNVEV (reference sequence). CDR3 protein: CASSLSPERLTGLFF. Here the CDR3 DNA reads TGTGCCAGCAGTTTATCTCCCGAGAGATTAACGGGGCTGTTTTTT.

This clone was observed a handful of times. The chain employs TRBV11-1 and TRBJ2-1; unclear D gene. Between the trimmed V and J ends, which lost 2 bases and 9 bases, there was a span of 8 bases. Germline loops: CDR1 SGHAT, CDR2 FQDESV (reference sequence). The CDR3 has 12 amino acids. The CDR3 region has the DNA TGTGCCAGCAGCTTATTGGCCACTGAGCAGTTCTTC. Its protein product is CASSLLATEQFF.

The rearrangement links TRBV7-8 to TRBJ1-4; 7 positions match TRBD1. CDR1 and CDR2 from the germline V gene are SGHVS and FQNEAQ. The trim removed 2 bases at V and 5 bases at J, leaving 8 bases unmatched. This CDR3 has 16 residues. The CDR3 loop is CASSLFSAGQNEKLFF. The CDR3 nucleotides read TGTGCCAGCAGCTTATTCTCTGCGGGACAGAATGAAAAACTGTTTTTT.

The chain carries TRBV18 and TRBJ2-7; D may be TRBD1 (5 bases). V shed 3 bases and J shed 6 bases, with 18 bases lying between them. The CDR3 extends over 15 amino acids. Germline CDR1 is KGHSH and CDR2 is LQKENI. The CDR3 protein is CASSPSPAGSGEQYF. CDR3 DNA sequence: TGTGCCAGCTCACCGTCCCCGGCAGGGTCGGGCGAGCAGTACTTC.

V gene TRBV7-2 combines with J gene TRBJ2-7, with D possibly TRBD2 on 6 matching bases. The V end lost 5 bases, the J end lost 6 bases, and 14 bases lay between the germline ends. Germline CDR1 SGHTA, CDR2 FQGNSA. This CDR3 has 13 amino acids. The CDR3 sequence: CASSLGLPSEQYF. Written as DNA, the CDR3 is TGTGCCAGCAGCCTGGGACTCCCCTCCGAGCAGTACTTC.

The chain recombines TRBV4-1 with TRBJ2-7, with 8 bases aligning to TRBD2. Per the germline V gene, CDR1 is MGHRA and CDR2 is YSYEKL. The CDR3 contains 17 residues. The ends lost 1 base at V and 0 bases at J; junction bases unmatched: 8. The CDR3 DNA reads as TGCGCCAGCAGCCAAGCTCTCCTAGCGGGTCGCTCCTACGAGCAGTACTTC. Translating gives CASSQALLAGRSYEQYF.

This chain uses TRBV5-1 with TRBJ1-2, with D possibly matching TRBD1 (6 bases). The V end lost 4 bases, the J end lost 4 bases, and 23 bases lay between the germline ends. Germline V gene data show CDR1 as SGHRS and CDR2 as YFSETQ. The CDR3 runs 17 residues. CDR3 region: CASSPRGDRSISYGYTF. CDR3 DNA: TGCGCCAGCAGCCCCCGCGGTGACAGGAGCATTTCCTATGGCTACACCTTC.

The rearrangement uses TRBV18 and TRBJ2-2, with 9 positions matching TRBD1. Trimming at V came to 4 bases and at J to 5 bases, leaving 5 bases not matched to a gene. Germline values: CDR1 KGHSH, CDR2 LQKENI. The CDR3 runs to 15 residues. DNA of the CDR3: TGTGCCAGCTCACTTCGACAGGGGGAGACCGGGGAGCTGTTTTTT. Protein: CASSLRQGETGELFF.

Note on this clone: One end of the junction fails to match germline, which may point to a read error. CDR3 protein: CSVEAGPGQGNYAF. DNA of the CDR3: TGCAGCGTTGAAGCCGGTCCGGGACAGGGGAACTACGCCTTC. The V gene is TRBV29-1, the J gene TRBJ1-2, with 10 bases identical to TRBD1. The germline V gene encodes CDR1 SQVTM and CDR2 ANQGSEA. This CDR3 is 14 amino acids long. Variable domain in full (rest from reference TRBV29-1 and TRBJ1-2): SAVISQKPSRDICQRGTSLTIQCQVDSQVTMMFWYRQQPGQSLTLIATANQGSEATYESGFVIDKFPISRPNLTFSTLTVSNMSPEDSSIYLCSVEAGPGQGNYAFGSGTRLTVV.

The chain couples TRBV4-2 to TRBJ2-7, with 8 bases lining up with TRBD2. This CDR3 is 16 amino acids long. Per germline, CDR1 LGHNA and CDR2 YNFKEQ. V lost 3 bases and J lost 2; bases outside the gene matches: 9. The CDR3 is CASSQAAAGGAYEQYF. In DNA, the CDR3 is TGTGCCAGCAGCCAGGCAGCCGCGGGAGGCGCCTACGAGCAGTACTTC.